Reported below is one T cell receptor beta chain. Its specificity is unknown. This specimen comes from a study of T cell responses to AZD1222 COVID-19 vaccine. Study-level results: Only 5 or 6 AZD1222 recipients were seropositive at baseline. Close to half of all spike-specific TCRs reportedly target regions of the variants that are unmutated.

The repertoire was sequenced with immunoSEQ multiplex PCR; TCRdb's copy has only in-frame clones and lacks some. The data hold around 140,000 clones, with about 92% observed a single time. The clonotype originates from an adult in good health. The sample was peripheral blood, taken on day 0 of MenACWY control vaccination.

CDR3 nucleotide sequence: TGTGCCAGCAGCCTGGGACAGATTAATTCACCCCTCCACTTT. The encoded protein is CASSLGQINSPLHF. V is TRBV7-2 and J is TRBJ1-6; 7 bases are a match to TRBD1. V shed 5 bases and J 6 bases; nucleotides not matched to a gene: 4. This CDR3 spans 14 amino acids. Per the germline V gene, CDR1 is SGHTA and CDR2 is FQGNSA. Filled out from reference TRBV7-2 and TRBJ1-6, the complete variable domain reads GAGVSQSPSNKVTEKGKDVELRCDPISGHTALYWYRQSLGQGLEFLIYFQGNSAPDKSGLPSDRFSAERTGGSVSTLTIQRTQQEDSAVYLCASSLGQINSPLHFGNGTRLTVT.